Below, 30 T cell receptor beta chains from the same sample are listed, as sequenced in a study of shared clonotypes between healthy human individuals. Measured with immunoSEQ multiplex PCR; TCRdb has only the in-frame clones, and not every one. The sample lists about 2.4 million clones, roughly 93% occurring once. The sample comprised naive CD4+ T cells from PBMCs. The subset was: CD45RA+ positively selected. These receptors were obtained from a man between 18 and 35 years old in good health. Some clones in this sample may be carry-over from other donors' samples.

The rearrangement joins TRBV28 to TRBJ2-1; 9 nucleotides agree with TRBD2. The CDR3 extends over 16 amino acids. CDR1 is MDHEN, CDR2 SYDVKM, per germline. After removal of 5 bases from V and 4 bases from J, the junction contained 9 bases not matched to a gene. CDR3 sequence reads: CASSPLSGRGYNEQFF. CDR3 bases: TGTGCCAGCAGTCCTCTTAGCGGGAGAGGGTACAATGAGCAGTTCTTC.

CDR3 DNA sequence: TGCGCCAGCAGCTTGGTAGCGGACTGGTACAATGAGCAGTTCTTC. It translates to CASSLVADWYNEQFF. The gene calls are TRBV5-1 and TRBJ2-1; tentatively, D is TRBD2 (6 bases). The germline V and J ends were trimmed by 0 bases and 4 bases, with 11 bases remaining between them. CDR1 SGHRS and CDR2 YFSETQ come from the germline V gene. CDR3 length equals 15 residues.

The table lists this clone with a count of one. The genes are TRBV5-6 and TRBJ2-7; D may be TRBD1 (6 bases). Germline V CDR1 and CDR2: SGHDT, YYEEEE. This CDR3 comprises 14 residues. Between the trimmed V and J ends, which lost 1 base and 0 bases, there was a span of 8 bases. CDR3 in amino acids: CASSLQGPSYEQYF. DNA of the CDR3: TGTGCCAGCAGCTTGCAGGGGCCCTCCTACGAGCAGTACTTC.

V gene TRBV18 combines with J gene TRBJ2-5; 9 bases align to TRBD1. This CDR3 comprises 15 residues. Germline-derived CDR1 and CDR2 are KGHSH and LQKENI. With V trimmed by 2 bases and J by 9 bases, 10 bases remained unmatched. CDR3 residues: CASSPTGTGLGAQYF. The CDR3 region has the DNA TGTGCCAGCTCACCAACCGGGACAGGGCTCGGGGCCCAGTACTTC.

The rearrangement uses TRBV19 and TRBJ1-2; 9 bases are a match to TRBD1. CDR1 and CDR2 (germline): LNHDA, SQIVND (reference sequence). J gave up 4 bases and V 6 bases, and 9 bases lay outside the gene matches. The CDR3 sequence is 15 residues long. CDR3 nucleotide sequence: TGTGCCAGTAGCTCACGGGACAGGGCCCTCTATGGCTACACCTTC. This translates into CASSSRDRALYGYTF.

The gene calls are TRBV19 and TRBJ1-4; TRBD1 aligns across 7 bases. Germline V CDR1 and CDR2: LNHDA, SQIVND (reference sequence). The CDR3 has 19 residues. After removal of 7 bases from V and 0 bases from J, the junction contained 17 bases not matched to a gene. This chain's CDR3 is CASTPRGGLNRATNEKLFF. DNA for the CDR3: TGTGCCAGTACCCCGAGAGGGGGCCTAAACCGGGCAACTAATGAAAAACTGTTTTTT. Full variable domain (remainder filled in from reference TRBV19 and TRBJ1-4): DGGITQSPKYLFRKEGQNVTLSCEQNLNHDAMYWYRQDPGQGLRLIYYSQIVNDFQKGDIAEGYSVSREKKESFPLTVTSAQKNPTAFYLCASTPRGGLNRATNEKLFFGSGTQLSVL.

Remarks on this clone: Distinct nucleotide sequences in the sample also encode this CDR3. The V call is TRBV9, the J call TRBJ1-5; a possible D gene is TRBD1 (6 bases). Germline V lookup: CDR1 SGDLS, CDR2 YYNGEE. Trimming pared 2 bases from V and 5 bases from J, leaving 11 bases between. The CDR3 is 14 residues long. CDR3 sequence reads: CASSVGQRDQPQHF. CDR3 in DNA: TGTGCCAGCAGCGTCGGACAGAGGGATCAGCCCCAGCATTTT.

V gene TRBV7-9 combines with J gene TRBJ1-2, with TRBD1 identical over 9 bases. The V gene end was trimmed by 6 bases and the J gene end by 8 bases; junction bases not matched to a gene: 7. CDR1 and CDR2 from the germline V gene are SEHNR and FQNEAQ (reference sequence). This CDR3 is 13 amino acids long. The DNA of the CDR3 is TGTGCCAGCAGTTGGGGACAGGGCGGCGGCTACACCTTC. It yields the protein CASSWGQGGGYTF.

The V gene is TRBV19, the J gene TRBJ2-2; possible D gene TRBD2, 5 bases. The V end was cut by 9 bases, the J end by 5 bases, with 10 bases between. The CDR3 runs 12 residues. From germline, CDR1 is LNHDA and CDR2 SQIVND (reference sequence). The CDR3 reads CASSGGTGELFF. The CDR3 DNA is TGTGCCAGCAGCGGTGGAACCGGGGAGCTGTTTTTT.

J is TRBJ2-1 and V is TRBV5-1; 7 positions agree with TRBD2. Germline trimming cut 6 bases from V and 0 bases from J; bases unmatched to any gene: 9. CDR1 SGHRS and CDR2 YFSETQ come from the germline V gene. The CDR3 is made up of 16 amino acids. The CDR3 DNA follows: TGCGCCAGCACCTGGGCGGGGGATCCCTCCTACAATGAGCAGTTCTTC. Amino acid sequence: CASTWAGDPSYNEQFF.

This clone was observed a handful of times. The CDR3 sequence: CASSQGQGVTEAFF. CDR3 bases: TGTGCCAGCAGCCAGGGACAGGGGGTCACTGAAGCTTTCTTT. The chain combines TRBV16 with TRBJ1-1; 11 bases match TRBD1. This CDR3 spans 14 amino acids. V was pared by 3 bases and J by 4 bases, with 1 base of the junction left unmatched. The germline gives CDR1 KGHSY, CDR2 FQNENV.

This clone was seen once. The V call is TRBV28, the J call TRBJ2-3, with 8 bases matching TRBD1. Trimming took 2 bases from V and 4 from J; bases not matched to a gene: 2. CDR1 is MDHEN, CDR2 SYDVKM, per germline. The CDR3 extends over 14 amino acids. In DNA, the CDR3 is TGTGCCAGCAGTTTACAGGGGGCGTCAGATACGCAGTATTTT. This encodes CASSLQGASDTQYF.

CDR3 nucleotide sequence: TGTGCCAGCAGCCGTTATGATCGGGACAGGGCGAACTATGGCTACACCTTC. It specifies CASSRYDRDRANYGYTF. The chain has TRBV21-1 and TRBJ1-2; the table's D call, TRBD1, was not checked against the DNA. TRBV21-1 is a recognized pseudogene. The CDR3 length is 17 residues.

On this clone itself: This may stem from a read error, because a much larger clone lies one nucleotide away. The same CDR3 is also encoded by other DNA sequences in this sample. The J gene is TRBJ2-5, the V gene TRBV5-1; D is unclear. V was pared by 2 bases and J by 3 bases, with 2 bases between. This CDR3 is built from 11 residues. Germline CDR1 reads SGHRS; CDR2 reads YFSETQ. CDR3 sequence (DNA): TGCGCCAGCAGCTTAAAAGAGACCCAGTACTTC. Its translation is CASSLKETQYF.

This chain joins TRBV28 and TRBJ2-7; tentatively, D is TRBD1 or TRBD2 (6 bases each). This CDR3 is built from 14 residues. The V and J ends lost 8 bases and 2 bases respectively, with 16 bases between them. The germline CDR1 and CDR2 sequences are MDHEN and SYDVKM. Here the CDR3 DNA reads TGTGCCAGCGGGGGGCGCAGGCTTCCCTACGAGCAGTACTTC. Protein sequence: CASGGRRLPYEQYF.

The chain carries TRBV5-1 and TRBJ2-1; D uncertain. Germline assignment: CDR1 SGHRS and CDR2 YFSETQ. The V end was cut by 0 bases, the J end by 15 bases, with 16 bases between. The CDR3 is 13 residues long. Written as DNA, the CDR3 is TGCGCCAGCAGCTTGGATGCTGAAGACAAGGGGTTCTTC. This sequence encodes CASSLDAEDKGFF.

CDR3 residues: CASSPGRTNTEAFF. The CDR3 coding sequence is TGTGCCAGCTCACCCGGACGGACGAACACTGAAGCTTTCTTT. The chain carries TRBV18 and TRBJ1-1; D unresolved. The V gene lost 3 bases and the J gene lost 1 base, with 9 bases spanning the gap. The CDR3 consists of 14 residues. The germline V gene has CDR1 KGHSH and CDR2 LQKENI.

The chain has TRBV5-1 and TRBJ2-5; no definite D call. The germline V and J ends were trimmed by 10 bases and 5 bases, with 12 bases remaining between them. The CDR3 extends over 11 amino acids. Germline CDR1 and CDR2: SGHRS and YFSETQ. The chain's CDR3 is CASALEETQYF. DNA of the CDR3: TGCGCCTCTGCCCTGGAGGAGACCCAGTACTTC.

V is TRBV7-3 and J is TRBJ2-7; 8 bases agree with TRBD2. CDR3 length: 14 residues. The germline V gene has CDR1 SGHTA and CDR2 FQGTGA. V was clipped by 5 bases and J by 0 bases; unmatched bases: 3. The CDR3 bases are TGTGCCAGCAGCGCGGGGGGTGGCTCCTACGAGCAGTACTTC. Its protein product is CASSAGGGSYEQYF.

Worth noting for this clone: Other DNA sequences in this sample translate to the same CDR3. This chain links TRBV27 with TRBJ2-7, with 7 nucleotides matching TRBD1. Per the germline V gene, CDR1 is MNHEY and CDR2 is SMNVEV (reference sequence). This CDR3 comprises 14 residues. The trim removed 0 bases at V and 2 bases at J, leaving 1 base unmatched. The chain's CDR3 is CASSLSGQTYEQYF. The CDR3, as DNA: TGTGCCAGCAGTTTATCGGGACAGACCTACGAGCAGTACTTC.

This chain joins TRBV9 and TRBJ2-2, with a tentative D call TRBD2 (5 bases). This CDR3 has 15 residues. The germline gives CDR1 SGDLS, CDR2 YYNGEE. The V end lost 0 bases, the J end lost 7 bases, and 13 bases lay between the germline ends. The CDR3 is CASSVEGLGGGELFF. CDR3 coding DNA: TGTGCCAGCAGCGTAGAGGGTCTAGGAGGCGGGGAGCTGTTTTTT. The full variable domain, with the rest looked up from reference TRBV9 and TRBJ2-2, is DSGVTQTPKHLITATGQRVTLRCSPRSGDLSVYWYQQSLDQGLQFLIQYYNGEERAKGNILERFSAQQFPDLHSELNLSSLELGDSALYFCASSVEGLGGGELFFGEGSRLTVL.

In regard to this clone: Other nucleotide sequences in the sample specify the same CDR3. CDR3 bases: TGCGCCAGCAGCTTGACCCCCTACGAGCAGTACTTC. It translates to CASSLTPYEQYF. The gene calls are TRBV5-1 and TRBJ2-7; no firm D call. CDR3 length equals 12 residues. The germline V gene has CDR1 SGHRS and CDR2 YFSETQ. V lost 1 base, J lost 2 bases, and 4 bases lay in between.

This chain links TRBV4-3 with TRBJ2-7, with D perhaps TRBD2 (6 bases). The CDR3 contains 14 residues. CDR1 LGHNA and CDR2 YSLEER come from the germline V gene. The V end lost 4 bases, the J end lost 5 bases, and 15 bases lay between the germline ends. This CDR3 reads CASSRRGAMDEQYF. The CDR3 coding sequence is TGCGCCAGCAGCCGGAGGGGCGCGATGGACGAGCAGTACTTC.

The rearrangement uses TRBV7-9 and TRBJ2-1, with 8 bases identical to TRBD2. Germline-derived CDR1 and CDR2 are SEHNR and FQNEAQ (reference sequence). The CDR3 has 15 residues. After removal of 4 bases from V and 8 bases from J, the junction contained 10 bases not matched to a gene. CDR3 protein: CASSSPGSGKHEQFF. In DNA form, the CDR3 reads TGTGCCAGCAGCTCCCCGGGTAGCGGGAAGCATGAGCAGTTCTTC.

With regard to this clone: The same CDR3 also results from other DNA sequences found in this sample. This chain joins TRBV7-9 and TRBJ2-3; D is undetermined. Germline assignment: CDR1 SEHNR and CDR2 FQNEAQ (reference sequence). This CDR3 spans 13 amino acids. Trimming stripped 0 bases from V and 7 bases from J, with 8 bases between. The CDR3 coding sequence is TGTGCCAGCAGCTTAGCCGGCGGTAATACGCAGTATTTT. Protein sequence: CASSLAGGNTQYF.

The rearrangement uses TRBV5-1 and TRBJ2-7; 10 positions agree with TRBD2. CDR3 length: 15 amino acids. Trimming cost V 4 bases and J 3 bases; bases outside gene matches: 7. The V gene's germline CDR1 is SGHRS and CDR2 YFSETQ. The CDR3 region has the DNA TGCGCCAGCAGCGCGGGACTAGCGTCAGACTACGAGCAGTACTTC. Protein product: CASSAGLASDYEQYF.

The V gene is TRBV7-2, the J gene TRBJ1-3; D might be TRBD1 (5 bases). The germline gives CDR1 SGHTA, CDR2 FQGNSA. V gave up 7 bases and J gave up 10 bases, with 20 bases separating them. The CDR3 loop spans 14 amino acids. The CDR3 loop reads CASTFHGAGRTIYF. The CDR3 DNA sequence: TGTGCCAGCACTTTCCATGGGGCAGGGAGGACCATATATTTT.

As DNA, the CDR3 is TGTGCCAGCAGCTTGTCTGGGACAGTGCAGACCGGGGAGCTGTTTTTT. Encoded protein: CASSLSGTVQTGELFF. The chain links TRBV7-3 to TRBJ2-2, with 7 bases that match TRBD1. Germline V gene lookup returns CDR1 SGHTA and CDR2 FQGTGA. The CDR3 loop spans 16 amino acids. With V trimmed by 3 bases and J by 5 bases, 9 bases remained unmatched.

The J gene is TRBJ2-3, the V gene TRBV6-5; 12 bases are shared with TRBD2. The ends lost 9 bases at V and 5 bases at J; junction bases unmatched: 6. The CDR3 runs 14 residues. Germline loops: CDR1 MNHEY, CDR2 SVGAGI. Here the CDR3 reads CARASGRAGDTQYF. The CDR3 DNA reads as TGTGCCAGGGCTAGCGGGAGGGCCGGAGATACGCAGTATTTT.

This chain uses TRBV30 with TRBJ2-7; D unclear. Germline V gives CDR1 GTSNPN, CDR2 SVGIG (reference sequence). Trimming shortened V by 4 bases and J by 4 bases, and 11 bases separated the two germline ends. The CDR3 length is 12 residues. The CDR3 region is CAWTRLSYEQYF. CDR3 sequence (DNA): TGTGCCTGGACTCGTTTATCATACGAGCAGTACTTC.